This record covers a single T cell receptor beta chain. Antigen: not known. The sample comes from a study of T cells in Graves' hyperthyroidism and ophthalmopathy. Study-wide results and caveats: Blood also showed most of the thyroid clonotypes that were expanded above 0.001.

Between the trimmed V and J ends, which lost 4 bases and 9 bases, there was a span of 17 bases. This CDR3 contains 15 residues. Germline V gene lookup returns CDR1 SGHRS and CDR2 YFSETQ. Exclusion of patients followed from uncontrolled infection, other autoimmune disease, pregnancy or lactation. Each diagnosis was grounded in clinical symptoms, serum thyroxine and TRAb, thyroid ultrasound, and orbital computed tomography. Researchers took RNA transcripts and amplified the TCR beta CDR3 regions from them. HTBI primers were the set used in a first-round RT-PCR of the TCR CDR3. TCRdb fed the multiplex PCR reads into MiXCR, producing one record per CDR3 protein. The data show about 660,000 distinct CDR3 sequences, 40% to 55% seen once.

Sequencing input: peripheral blood or thyroid tissue (not recorded which). This TCR came from an adult man with Graves' disease, either hyperthyroidism or ophthalmopathy (not recorded which). The V and J genes are TRBV5-1 and TRBJ1-6; D might be TRBD1 (6 bases). The CDR3 loop reads CASSRDGQTVSPLHF. The CDR3 DNA is TGCGCCAGCAGCCGTGATGGACAGACGGTTTCACCCCTCCACTTT.